This T cell receptor (beta chain) was identified in a study of blood T cells in healthy people across ages. Trimming removed 6 bases at V and 8 bases at J, with 8 bases between. The CDR3 runs to 10 residues. Germline V gene data show CDR1 as DFQATT and CDR2 as SNEGSKA (reference sequence). A few counts support this clonotype. Then a second PCR, running roughly 7 to 12 cycles, was carried out with a sample-barcoded 5' primer and a J-beta primer mix. TCRdb processed the 5' RACE reads anew with MiXCR; each CDR3 protein has one entry. The repertoire consists of 600,000 to 850,000 distinct CDR3 sequences, with about 40% occurring once and the leading ten covering about 20%.

The clonotype comes from a woman aged 55-70 years in good health. The rearrangement links TRBV20-1 to TRBJ2-1; D remains ambiguous. Sequencing was carried out using blood. In nucleotides, the CDR3 is TGCAGTGCCGGGTCCGATGAGCAGTTCTTC. Protein product: CSAGSDEQFF.